These 22 T cell receptor beta chains share one sample of origin, sequenced in a study of blood T cell repertoires in COVID-19. Sequencing was performed with immunoSEQ multiplex PCR; in TCRdb, only in-frame clones are kept and a portion is missing. The repertoire holds around 110,000 clones, with approximately 90% as singletons. The material sequenced was peripheral blood. Source of these receptors: a human donor with active COVID-19. The donor label of this sample is uncertain.

The chain carries TRBV5-1 and TRBJ2-3; 7 nucleotides align to TRBD1. Germline CDR1 SGHRS, CDR2 YFSETQ. V shed 0 bases, J shed 3 bases, and the junction held 4 bases outside the gene matches. The CDR3 is 15 amino acids. Written as DNA, the CDR3 is TGCGCCAGCAGCTTGGTGTCCAGGGGGACAGATACGCAGTATTTT. Its protein product is CASSLVSRGTDTQYF.

V usage is TRBV29-1 and J usage is TRBJ2-1; 7 positions match TRBD2. This CDR3 contains 12 residues. Germline V gives CDR1 SQVTM, CDR2 ANQGSEA. The V and J ends lost 8 bases and 10 bases, in that order; junction bases with no gene match: 11. CDR3 loop: CSLRGGGGEQFF. The CDR3, as DNA: TGCAGCCTCCGAGGCGGGGGTGGCGAGCAGTTCTTC.

This chain connects TRBV11-2 to TRBJ2-4; a possible D gene is TRBD2 (5 bases). The V gene's germline CDR1 is SGHAT and CDR2 FQNNGV. V shed 0 bases and J shed 6 bases, with 6 bases lying between them. This CDR3 is built from 13 residues. Here the CDR3 reads CASSLEGRNIQYF. Written as DNA, the CDR3 is TGTGCCAGCAGCTTAGAAGGGAGAAACATTCAGTACTTC.

The chain's CDR3 is CASSSDRAGSYGYTF. CDR3 in DNA: TGCGCCAGCAGCAGTGACAGGGCAGGAAGCTATGGCTACACCTTC. V usage is TRBV5-1 and J usage is TRBJ1-2, with TRBD1 matching over 7 bases. The length of the CDR3 is 15 residues. The V segment lost 4 bases and the J segment 4 bases; nucleotides outside the gene matches: 10. The germline CDR1 and CDR2 sequences are SGHRS and YFSETQ.

The V gene is TRBV19, the J gene TRBJ2-7, with 9 positions matching TRBD1. V lost 5 bases and J lost 2; bases outside the gene matches: 7. This CDR3 spans 15 amino acids. Germline lookup yields CDR1 LNHDA and CDR2 SQIVND (reference sequence). The CDR3 sequence: CASSPRDRDTYEQYF. The DNA for the CDR3 is TGTGCCAGTAGTCCCCGGGACAGGGATACCTACGAGCAGTACTTC.

The chain recombines TRBV7-9 with TRBJ1-5; possible D gene TRBD1, 6 bases. Germline V gene data show CDR1 as SEHNR and CDR2 as FQNEAQ (reference sequence). This CDR3 has 14 residues. V lost 1 base and J lost 6, with 10 bases in between. CDR3 nucleotides: TGTGCCAGCAGCTTAGAACAGGGCGGTCAGCCCCAGCATTTT. Protein: CASSLEQGGQPQHF.

The V and J genes are TRBV6-5 and TRBJ2-1; weak D call: TRBD1 (6 bases). CDR1 MNHEY and CDR2 SVGAGI come from the germline V gene. Trimming cost V 3 bases and J 9 bases, with 15 bases left between them. This CDR3 spans 14 amino acids. This chain's CDR3 is CASSYSQGFSEQFF. The CDR3 coding sequence is TGTGCCAGCAGTTATAGTCAGGGGTTCAGTGAGCAGTTCTTC.

The chain uses TRBV7-6 and TRBJ1-1, with D tentatively TRBD1 (6 bases). V shed 3 bases and J shed 1 base, with 12 bases lying between them. CDR1 is SGHVS and CDR2 is FNYEAQ in the germline V gene. This CDR3 region has 15 residues. The CDR3 nucleotides read TGTGCCAGCAGCTTGCAGGACAGCCCGAACACTGAAGCTTTCTTT. Protein: CASSLQDSPNTEAFF.

V usage is TRBV4-3 and J usage is TRBJ2-5; TRBD2 might be the D (5 bases). The V end lost 0 bases, the J end lost 4 bases, and 15 bases lay between the germline ends. This CDR3 region has 16 residues. Germline CDR1 LGHNA, CDR2 YSLEER. The CDR3 DNA follows: TGCGCCAGCAGCCAAGATATTTCGGCTAGCCGAGAGACCCAGTACTTC. Translation gives CASSQDISASRETQYF.

The chain recombines TRBV27 with TRBJ1-3; a possible D gene is TRBD1 (5 bases). This CDR3 spans 15 amino acids. In germline, CDR1 is MNHEY, CDR2 SMNVEV (reference sequence). Trimming shortened V by 3 bases and J by 2 bases, and 11 bases separated the two germline ends. DNA for the CDR3: TGTGCCAGCAGTTTCGGCAGGGCAGCTGGAAACACCATATATTTT. Its protein is CASSFGRAAGNTIYF.

This chain joins TRBV6-6 and TRBJ1-6, with 11 positions matching TRBD1. Looked up from germline, CDR1 is MNHNY and CDR2 is SVGAGI (reference sequence). The length of the CDR3 is 15 residues. Trimming removed 2 bases from V and 8 bases from J; junction bases left unmatched: 2. CDR3 in DNA: TGTGCCAGCAGTTACGGACAGGGGGCAGATTCACCCCTCCACTTT. Amino acids: CASSYGQGADSPLHF.

This clone was recorded once. The rearrangement uses TRBV5-4 and TRBJ1-1; 8 nucleotides line up with TRBD1. The CDR3 is 14 amino acids. J was trimmed by 4 bases and V by 4 bases; bases with no gene match: 6. Germline CDR1 is SGHNT and CDR2 is YYREEE (reference sequence). CDR3: CASSVGQGGTEAFF. The CDR3 nucleotides are TGTGCCAGCAGCGTCGGACAGGGCGGCACTGAAGCTTTCTTT. The whole variable domain, remainder taken from reference TRBV5-4 and TRBJ1-1, is ETGVTQSPTHLIKTRGQQVTLRCSSQSGHNTVSWYQQALGQGPQFIFQYYREEENGRGNFPPRFSGLQFPNYSSELNVNALELDDSALYLCASSVGQGGTEAFFGQGTRLTVV.

This chain connects TRBV4-3 to TRBJ2-1; no reliable D call. The CDR3 consists of 15 residues. The V end was cut by 0 bases, the J end by 0 bases, with 6 bases between. Germline lookup yields CDR1 LGHNA and CDR2 YSLEER. The CDR3 nucleotides are TGCGCCAGCAGCCAAGATGAGAGCTCCTACAATGAGCAGTTCTTC. Translated: CASSQDESSYNEQFF.

The V call is TRBV7-2, the J call TRBJ2-7; D is ambiguous. The CDR3 runs 14 residues. Germline V gene data show CDR1 as SGHTA and CDR2 as FQGNSA. V gave up 1 base and J gave up 3 bases, with 10 bases separating them. CDR3 sequence reads: CASSLVGGLYEQYF. The CDR3 DNA sequence: TGTGCCAGCAGCTTAGTCGGCGGCCTCTACGAGCAGTACTTC.

The chain employs TRBV12-3 or TRBV12-4 and TRBJ1-1, with 7 bases that match TRBD1. The V and J ends lost 7 bases and 11 bases, in that order; junction bases with no gene match: 10. CDR3 length equals 12 residues. The CDR3 DNA sequence: TGTGCCAGCACCTTACTAGACAGGGTTGCTTTCTTT. It specifies CASTLLDRVAFF.

This chain joins TRBV4-1 and TRBJ2-2; a weak D match, TRBD2 (7 bases). V was pared by 2 bases and J by 3 bases, with 13 bases between. Germline values: CDR1 MGHRA, CDR2 YSYEKL. CDR3 length: 16 residues. Written as DNA, the CDR3 is TGCGCCAGCAGCCAAATGGGAGGGGGGCACACCGGGGAGCTGTTTTTT. This sequence encodes CASSQMGGGHTGELFF.

This chain joins TRBV2 and TRBJ2-7; D may be TRBD1 (6 bases). Germline V gene data show CDR1 as SNHLY and CDR2 as FYNNEI. This CDR3 is built from 12 residues. Trimming took off 11 bases at V and 2 bases at J, with 13 bases between the two ends. The CDR3 loop is CASGAGTYEQYF. In DNA form, the CDR3 reads TGTGCCTCAGGGGCAGGGACCTACGAGCAGTACTTC.

The V call is TRBV5-6, the J call TRBJ2-1; D gene ambiguous. CDR3 size: 16 residues. The V gene's germline CDR1 is SGHDT and CDR2 YYEEEE. The V gene lost 0 bases and the J gene lost 0 bases, with 10 bases spanning the gap. The CDR3 sequence: CASSLAAVSSYNEQFF. In DNA form, the CDR3 reads TGTGCCAGCAGCTTGGCGGCGGTAAGCTCCTACAATGAGCAGTTCTTC.

The chain recombines TRBV6-6 with TRBJ2-3, with D tentatively TRBD2 (5 bases). In germline, CDR1 is MNHNY, CDR2 SVGAGI (reference sequence). With 5 bases removed from V and 6 bases from J, the gap between germline ends came to 18 bases. The CDR3 sequence is 15 residues long. CDR3 residues: CASSPLVGERDTQYF. The CDR3, as DNA: TGTGCCAGCAGTCCTCTAGTTGGGGAGCGGGATACGCAGTATTTT.

The chain combines TRBV5-6 with TRBJ2-1, with 10 bases that match TRBD1. V trimming: 4 bases; J trimming: 6 bases; junction bases outside the gene matches: 7. In germline, CDR1 is SGHDT, CDR2 YYEEEE. This CDR3 is built from 15 residues. CDR3 residues: CASSPGTGVGNEQFF. CDR3 DNA: TGTGCCAGCAGCCCCGGGACAGGGGTAGGCAATGAGCAGTTCTTC.

The V gene is TRBV7-8, the J gene TRBJ2-7, with D possibly TRBD1 on 6 matching bases. Looked up from germline, CDR1 is SGHVS and CDR2 is FQNEAQ. V lost 0 bases to trimming and J lost 3 bases, with 12 bases between them. This CDR3 has 15 residues. CDR3 region: CASSLAFVQGYEQYF. The CDR3 DNA is TGTGCCAGCAGCTTAGCGTTTGTACAGGGCTACGAGCAGTACTTC.

The V gene is TRBV6-4, the J gene TRBJ2-1; tentatively, D is TRBD1 (5 bases). Trimming cost V 3 bases and J 10 bases, with 10 bases left between them. The CDR3 runs 12 residues. The germline V gene encodes CDR1 MRHNA and CDR2 SNTAGT. This CDR3 reads CASSEGSGEQFF. CDR3 sequence (DNA): TGTGCCAGCAGTGAAGGTTCAGGGGAGCAGTTCTTC.